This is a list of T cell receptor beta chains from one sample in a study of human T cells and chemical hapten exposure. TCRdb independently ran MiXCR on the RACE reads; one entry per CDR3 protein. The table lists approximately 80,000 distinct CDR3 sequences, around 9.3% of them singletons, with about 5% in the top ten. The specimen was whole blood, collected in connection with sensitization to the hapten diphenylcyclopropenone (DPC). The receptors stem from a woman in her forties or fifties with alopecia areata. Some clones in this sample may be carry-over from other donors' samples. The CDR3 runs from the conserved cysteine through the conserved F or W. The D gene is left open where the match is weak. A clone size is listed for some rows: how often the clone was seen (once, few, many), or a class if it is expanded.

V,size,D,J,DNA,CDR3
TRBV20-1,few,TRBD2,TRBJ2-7,TGCAGTGCTAGTAGCGGGAGGAGCTCCTACGAGCAGTACTTC,CSASSGRSSYEQYF
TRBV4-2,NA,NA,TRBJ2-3,TGTGCCAGCAGCCAACCTGACCTAAGGACAGATACGCAGTATTTT,CASSQPDLRTDTQYF
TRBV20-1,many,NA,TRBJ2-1,TGCAGTGCTACTCGGCCGCCGAACAATGAGCAGTTCTTC,CSATRPPNNEQFF
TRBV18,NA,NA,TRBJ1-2,TGTGCCAGCTCGCAATCGAATATGTATGGCTACACCTTC,CASSQSNMYGYTF
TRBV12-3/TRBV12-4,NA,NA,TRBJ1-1,TGTGCCAGCAGTTTTTCGGGGGGCAGAAGGAACACTGAAGCTTTCTTT,CASSFSGGRRNTEAFF
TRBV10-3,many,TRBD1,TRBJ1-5,TGTGCCATCAGCGACAGGGGCAATCAGCCCCAGCATTTT,CAISDRGNQPQHF
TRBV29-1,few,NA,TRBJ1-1,TGCAGCGTGGCCGGACTTCAGGGCCGGACTGAAGCTTTCTTT,CSVAGLQGRTEAFF
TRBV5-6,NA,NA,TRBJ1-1,TGTGCCAGCAGCTTGGCCCGGGGGGTCACTGAAGCTTTCTTT,CASSLARGVTEAFF
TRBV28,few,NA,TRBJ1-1,TGCTTAGTGTCTCAGGGATGGACTGAAGCTTTCTTT,CLVSQGWTEAFF
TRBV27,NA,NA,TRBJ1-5,TGTGCCAGCAGTTTAAGTGGTCAGGGGAGACAGCCCCAGCATTTT,CASSLSGQGRQPQHF
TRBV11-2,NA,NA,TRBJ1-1,TGTGCCAGCAACAGACCGAACACTGAAGCTTTCTTT,CASNRPNTEAFF
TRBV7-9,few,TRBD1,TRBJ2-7,TGTGCCAGCAGCCGGGACAGGGGGTTTATCCACGAGCAGTACTTC,CASSRDRGFIHEQYF